This T cell receptor (beta chain) was identified during a study of cytotoxic CD8 clonotypes in ibrutinib-treated CLL (dated by TCRdb to the early 2020s). About the full investigation: The cohort included about 15 treatment-naive and some 10 relapsed/refractory patients; around 18 were IGHV unmutated. Cryopreserved peripheral blood mononuclear cells were collected at three points: before therapy, at response, and at either sustained remission or disease progression. Responses were partial in roughly 24 patients and complete in 2; after median approximately 66 months follow-up, about 14 stayed in remission and roughly twelve progressed. Response samples were taken after a median of 12 months on treatment, ranging from about 6 to 36 months. Of the 90 or so participants in the trial, 20 to 30 had longitudinal samples available. Samples averaged 255,043 productive templates and tens of thousands of productive rearrangements.

For TCR beta library preparation, approximately 2 micrograms of genomic DNA were extracted from the cryopreserved PBMCs. Longitudinal blood samples from CLL patients receiving ibrutinib monotherapy were subjected to high-throughput TCR beta sequencing. The patients took part in an open-label, single-center phase 2 trial of ibrutinib monotherapy. CDR1 and CDR2, per the germline V gene (reference sequence), are MNHNY and SVGAGI. The CDR3 runs 14 amino acids, cysteine and phenylalanine included. Only CDR3 DNA is held: 42 bases, read in frame from base 1. Trimming costs V 2 bases and J 3 bases, and their ends lie 8 bases apart. As to this clone: There is no known antigen for this receptor. Base qualities were left out, and no much larger clone turns up one base away.

A MiSeq instrument was used for deep resolution sequencing, which targeted depths ranging from 1 in 1 million up to 1 in 200,000 T cells, with coverage averaging 10x for each clonotype. The immunoSEQ hsTCRB Kit was used to generate TCR beta libraries. The paper's data handling went like this. Data were analyzed with ImmunoSEQ Data Assistant and ImmunoSEQ Analyzer, with V, D and J genes assigned per IMGT definitions. Clonality was computed as one minus normalized Shannon entropy of productive rearrangement frequencies, ranging from 0 to 1. Only overrepresented clonotypes making up at least 0.05% of the repertoire of each patient were included in the public clonotype analysis. Repertoires from thirteen age-matched healthy donors in immuneACCESS were used as clonality controls. TCRdb carries this immuneACCESS record with in-frame sequences only. Its versions omit some clonotypes, under half of them owing to an unresolved V gene in the studies checked, with the rest unexplained. D and trimming were read from the DNA, whereas the V and J calls and clone size are those reported in that table. Recorded for this sample are some 19,000 clones; over 70% of them occurred a single time. Clones ranked in the top ten supply 5% to 7% of the sample.

The study at large found these results: Public clonotypes were rare and either shrank or stayed stable during treatment, and the rise in clonality at ibrutinib response reflected expansion of private clonotypes. Clonality rose at ibrutinib response, remained stable during sustained remission, and dropped back toward baseline at progression. At baseline, clonality was higher than in age-matched healthy donors and showed a strong correlation with circulating CD8+ T-cell counts. Sustained-remission and progressing patients did not have matched sampling times, and lymph node repertoires were not examined.

The V and J segments used are TRBV6-6 and TRBJ1-3; there is no confident call for the D gene. The TCR originated in a human donor with chronic lymphocytic leukemia. The sample was PBMCs, taken before ibrutinib treatment. The CDR3 protein: CASSYDLFGNTIYF. The base sequence is TGTGCCAGCAGTTACGACCTGTTTGGAAACACCATATATTTT.